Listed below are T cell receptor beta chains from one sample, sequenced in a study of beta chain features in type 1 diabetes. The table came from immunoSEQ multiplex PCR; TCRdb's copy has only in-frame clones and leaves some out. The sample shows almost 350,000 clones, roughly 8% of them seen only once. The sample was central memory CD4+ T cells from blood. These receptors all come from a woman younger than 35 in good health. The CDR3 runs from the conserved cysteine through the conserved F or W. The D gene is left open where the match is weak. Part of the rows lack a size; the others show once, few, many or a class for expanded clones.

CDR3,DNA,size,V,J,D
CASRKNTGAGANVLTF,TGTGCCAGCAGAAAAAATACAGGGGCTGGGGCCAACGTCCTGACTTTC,-,TRBV28,TRBJ2-6,TRBD1
CASSATGGGYNEQFF,TGCGCCAGCAGCGCTACAGGGGGCGGGTACAATGAGCAGTTCTTC,-,TRBV5-1,TRBJ2-1,TRBD1
CASSSPGTGELFF,TGTGCCAGCAGCTCCCCGGGCACCGGGGAGCTGTTTTTT,few,TRBV7-3,TRBJ2-2,-
CAISESKAGWGIQYF,TGTGCCATCAGTGAGTCGAAGGCAGGCTGGGGCATTCAGTACTTC,-,TRBV10-3,TRBJ2-4,-
CASSRTGTSGTDTQYF,TGTGCCAGCAGCCGTACCGGGACTAGCGGCACAGATACGCAGTATTTT,few,TRBV4-2,TRBJ2-3,TRBD2
CASSSRDSGANVLTF,TGTGCCAGCAGCTCCAGGGATTCTGGGGCCAACGTCCTGACTTTC,few,TRBV5-5,TRBJ2-6,-
CASSGPHNEQFF,TGTGCCAGCAGTGGACCCCACAATGAGCAGTTCTTC,many,TRBV28,TRBJ2-1,-
CASSFRAEGHEQYF,TGTGCCAGCAGCTTTCGAGCGGAAGGGCACGAGCAGTACTTC,-,TRBV7-9,TRBJ2-7,-
CASVSSGSSYEQYF,TGTGCCAGCGTGTCTAGCGGTAGCTCCTACGAGCAGTACTTC,-,TRBV6-1,TRBJ2-7,TRBD2
CASSRSLAGESEQYF,TGCGCCAGCAGCCGATCCCTAGCGGGAGAAAGCGAGCAGTACTTC,-,TRBV5-1,TRBJ2-7,TRBD2
CASSATQYEQYF,TGTGCCAGCAGCGCCACCCAGTACGAGCAGTACTTC,-,TRBV7-9,TRBJ2-7,-
CASRTGSYEQYF,TGTGCCAGCAGGACAGGGTCCTACGAGCAGTACTTC,-,TRBV28,TRBJ2-7,TRBD1
CASSSGSWTGNTEAFF,TGTGCCAGCAGCTCCGGGTCGTGGACAGGGAACACTGAAGCTTTCTTT,-,TRBV7-8,TRBJ1-1,TRBD1